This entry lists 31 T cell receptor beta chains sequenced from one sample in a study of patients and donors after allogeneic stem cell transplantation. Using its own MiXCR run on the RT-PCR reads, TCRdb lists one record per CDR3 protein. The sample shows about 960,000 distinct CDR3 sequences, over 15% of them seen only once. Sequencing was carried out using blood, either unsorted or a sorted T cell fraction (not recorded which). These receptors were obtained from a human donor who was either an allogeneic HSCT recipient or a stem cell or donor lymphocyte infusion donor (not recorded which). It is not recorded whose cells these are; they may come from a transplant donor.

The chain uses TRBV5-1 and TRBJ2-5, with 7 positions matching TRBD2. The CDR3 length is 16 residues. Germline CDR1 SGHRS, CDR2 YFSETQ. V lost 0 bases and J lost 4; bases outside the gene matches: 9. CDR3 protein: CASSLESGTEGETQYF. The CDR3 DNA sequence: TGCGCCAGCAGCTTGGAAAGCGGGACCGAGGGAGAGACCCAGTACTTC. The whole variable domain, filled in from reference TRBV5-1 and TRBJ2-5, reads KAGVTQTPRYLIKTRGQQVTLSCSPISGHRSVSWYQQTPGQGLQFLFEYFSETQRNKGNFPGRFSGRQFSNSRSEMNVSTLELGDSALYLCASSLESGTEGETQYFGPGTRLLVL.

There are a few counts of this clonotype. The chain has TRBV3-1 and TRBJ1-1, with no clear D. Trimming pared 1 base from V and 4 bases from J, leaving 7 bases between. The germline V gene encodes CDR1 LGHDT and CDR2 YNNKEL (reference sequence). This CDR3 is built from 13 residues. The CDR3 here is CASSQAGSTEAFF. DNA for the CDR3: TGTGCCAGCAGCCAAGCCGGAAGCACTGAAGCTTTCTTT. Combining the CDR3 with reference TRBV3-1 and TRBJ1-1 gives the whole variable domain DTAVSQTPKYLVTQMGNDKSIKCEQNLGHDTMYWYKQDSKKFLKIMFSYNNKELIINETVPNRFSPKSPDKAHLNLHINSLELGDSAVYFCASSQAGSTEAFFGQGTRLTVV.

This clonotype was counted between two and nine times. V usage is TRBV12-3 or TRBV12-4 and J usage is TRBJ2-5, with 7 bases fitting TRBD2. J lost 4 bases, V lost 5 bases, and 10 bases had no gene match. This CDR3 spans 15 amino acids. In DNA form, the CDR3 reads TGTGCCAGCAGTCAAGGACTAGTGATGCGAGAGACCCAGTACTTC. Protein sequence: CASSQGLVMRETQYF.

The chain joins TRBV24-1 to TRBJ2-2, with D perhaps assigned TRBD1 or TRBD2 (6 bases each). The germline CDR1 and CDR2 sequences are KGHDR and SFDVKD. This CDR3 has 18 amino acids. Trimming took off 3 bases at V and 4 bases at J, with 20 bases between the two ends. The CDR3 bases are TGTGCCACCAGTGATACACTAAGGGGGGCTTTTATCACCGGGGAGCTGTTTTTT. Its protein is CATSDTLRGAFITGELFF.

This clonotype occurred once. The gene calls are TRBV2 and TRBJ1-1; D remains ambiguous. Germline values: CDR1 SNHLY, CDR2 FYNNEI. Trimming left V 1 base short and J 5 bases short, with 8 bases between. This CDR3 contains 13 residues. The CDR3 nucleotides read TGTGCCAGCAGTGAAGGCAGGTGGACTGAAGCTTTCTTT. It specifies CASSEGRWTEAFF.

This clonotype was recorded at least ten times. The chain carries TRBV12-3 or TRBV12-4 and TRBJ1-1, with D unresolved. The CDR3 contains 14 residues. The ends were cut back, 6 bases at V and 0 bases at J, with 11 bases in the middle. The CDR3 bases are TGTGCCAGCAGCCCCATGGGGATGAACACTGAAGCTTTCTTT. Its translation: CASSPMGMNTEAFF.

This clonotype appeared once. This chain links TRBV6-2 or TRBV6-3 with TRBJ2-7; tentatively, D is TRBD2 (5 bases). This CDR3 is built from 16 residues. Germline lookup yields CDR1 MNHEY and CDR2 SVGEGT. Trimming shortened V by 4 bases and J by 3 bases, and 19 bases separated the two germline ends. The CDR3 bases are TGTGCCAGCAGTTGGCCCCTAGGAGGACCCTACTACGAGCAGTACTTC. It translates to CASSWPLGGPYYEQYF.

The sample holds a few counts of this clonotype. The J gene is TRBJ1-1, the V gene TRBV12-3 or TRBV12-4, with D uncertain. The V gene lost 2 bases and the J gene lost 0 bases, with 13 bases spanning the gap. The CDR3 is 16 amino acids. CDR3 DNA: TGTGCCAGCAGTTTAAGCCGTCCAGGTGTGAACACTGAAGCTTTCTTT. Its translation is CASSLSRPGVNTEAFF.

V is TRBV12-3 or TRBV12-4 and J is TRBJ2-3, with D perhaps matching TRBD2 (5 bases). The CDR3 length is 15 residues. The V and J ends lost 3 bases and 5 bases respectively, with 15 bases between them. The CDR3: CASSLAGLLVDTQYF. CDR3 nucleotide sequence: TGTGCCAGCAGTTTGGCGGGCCTGTTGGTAGATACGCAGTATTTT.

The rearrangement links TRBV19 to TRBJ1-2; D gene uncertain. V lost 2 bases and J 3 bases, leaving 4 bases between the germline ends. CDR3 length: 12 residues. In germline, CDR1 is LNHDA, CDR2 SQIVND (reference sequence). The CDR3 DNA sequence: TGTGCCAGTAGTATAATCGACTATGGCTACACCTTC. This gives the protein CASSIIDYGYTF.

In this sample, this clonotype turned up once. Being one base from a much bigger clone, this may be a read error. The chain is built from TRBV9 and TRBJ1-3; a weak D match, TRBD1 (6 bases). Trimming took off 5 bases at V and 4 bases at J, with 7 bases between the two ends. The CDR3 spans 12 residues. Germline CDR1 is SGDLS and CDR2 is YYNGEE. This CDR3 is CASSGQGNTIYF. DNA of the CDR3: TGTGCCAGCAGTGGACAGGGAAACACCATATATTTT.

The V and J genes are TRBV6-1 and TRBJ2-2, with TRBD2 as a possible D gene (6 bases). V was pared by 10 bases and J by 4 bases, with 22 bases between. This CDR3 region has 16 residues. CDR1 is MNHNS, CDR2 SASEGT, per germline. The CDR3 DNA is TGTGCCACTCGCCTAAAAACATTGGGGGGCACCGGGGAGCTGTTTTTT. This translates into CATRLKTLGGTGELFF.

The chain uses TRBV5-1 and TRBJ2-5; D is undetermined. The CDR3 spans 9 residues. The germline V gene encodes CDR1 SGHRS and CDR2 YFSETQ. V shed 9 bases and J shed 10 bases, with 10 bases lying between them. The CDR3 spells CANLAGQYF. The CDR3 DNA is TGCGCCAACCTCGCTGGCCAGTACTTC.

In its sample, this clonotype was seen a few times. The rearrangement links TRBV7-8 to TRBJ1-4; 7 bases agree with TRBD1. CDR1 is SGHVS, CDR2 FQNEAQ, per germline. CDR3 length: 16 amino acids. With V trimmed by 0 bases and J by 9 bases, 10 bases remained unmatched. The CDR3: CASSLARTGAMQKLFF. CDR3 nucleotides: TGTGCCAGCAGCTTAGCGCGTACAGGGGCAATGCAAAAACTGTTTTTT.

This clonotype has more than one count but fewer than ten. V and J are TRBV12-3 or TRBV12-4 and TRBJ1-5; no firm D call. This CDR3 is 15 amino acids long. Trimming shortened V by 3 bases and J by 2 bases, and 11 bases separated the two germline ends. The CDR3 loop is CASSLEDKGNQPQHF. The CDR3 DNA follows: TGTGCCAGCAGTTTGGAGGATAAGGGCAATCAGCCCCAGCATTTT.

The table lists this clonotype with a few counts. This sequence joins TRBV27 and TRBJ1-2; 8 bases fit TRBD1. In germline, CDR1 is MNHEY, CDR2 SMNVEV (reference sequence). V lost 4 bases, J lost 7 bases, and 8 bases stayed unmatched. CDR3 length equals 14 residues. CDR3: CASSSTTDRGGYTF. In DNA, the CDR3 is TGTGCCAGCAGTTCCACCACCGACAGGGGTGGCTACACCTTC.

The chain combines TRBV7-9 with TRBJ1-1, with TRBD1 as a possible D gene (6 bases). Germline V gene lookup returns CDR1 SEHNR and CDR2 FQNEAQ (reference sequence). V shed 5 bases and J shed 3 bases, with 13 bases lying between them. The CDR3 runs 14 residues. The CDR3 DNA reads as TGTGCCAGCAGCCGGTTGGGGGCTGACACTGAAGCTTTCTTT. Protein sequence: CASSRLGADTEAFF. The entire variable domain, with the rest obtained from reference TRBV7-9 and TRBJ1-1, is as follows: DTGVSQNPRHKITKRGQNVTFRCDPISEHNRLYWYRQTLGQGPEFLTYFQNEAQLEKSRLLSDRFSAERPKGSFSTLEIQRTEQGDSAMYLCASSRLGADTEAFFGQGTRLTVV.

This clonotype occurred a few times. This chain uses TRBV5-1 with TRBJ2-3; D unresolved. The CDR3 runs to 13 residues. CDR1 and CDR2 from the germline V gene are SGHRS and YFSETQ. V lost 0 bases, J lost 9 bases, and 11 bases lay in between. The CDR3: CASSLGADTTQYF. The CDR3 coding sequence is TGCGCCAGCAGCTTGGGAGCCGACACCACGCAGTATTTT. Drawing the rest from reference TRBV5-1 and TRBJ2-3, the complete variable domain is KAGVTQTPRYLIKTRGQQVTLSCSPISGHRSVSWYQQTPGQGLQFLFEYFSETQRNKGNFPGRFSGRQFSNSRSEMNVSTLELGDSALYLCASSLGADTTQYFGPGTRLTVL.

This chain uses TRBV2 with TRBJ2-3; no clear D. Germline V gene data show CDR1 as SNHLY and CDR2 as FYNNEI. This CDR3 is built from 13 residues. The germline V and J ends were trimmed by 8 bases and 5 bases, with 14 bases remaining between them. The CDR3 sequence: CASGALGVDTQYF. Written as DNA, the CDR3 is TGTGCCAGCGGCGCTCTAGGTGTAGATACGCAGTATTTT.

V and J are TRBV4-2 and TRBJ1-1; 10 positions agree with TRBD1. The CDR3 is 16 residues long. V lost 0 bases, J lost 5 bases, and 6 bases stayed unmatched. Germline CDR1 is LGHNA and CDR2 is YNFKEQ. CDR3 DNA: TGTGCCAGCAGCCAAGAGGGGACAGGGGCTGGGACTGAAGCTTTCTTT. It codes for CASSQEGTGAGTEAFF.

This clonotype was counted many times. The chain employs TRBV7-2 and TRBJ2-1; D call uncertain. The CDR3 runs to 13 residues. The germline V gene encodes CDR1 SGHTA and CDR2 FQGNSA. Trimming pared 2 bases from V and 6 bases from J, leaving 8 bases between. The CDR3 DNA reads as TGTGCCAGCAGCTTACTTTCCGGCAATGAGCAGTTCTTC. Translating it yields CASSLLSGNEQFF.

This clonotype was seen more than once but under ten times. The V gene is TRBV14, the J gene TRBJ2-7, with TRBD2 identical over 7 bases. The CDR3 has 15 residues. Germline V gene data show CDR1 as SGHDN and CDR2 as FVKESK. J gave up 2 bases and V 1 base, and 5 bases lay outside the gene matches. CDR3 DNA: TGTGCCAGCAGCCAAGTTCTTAGCGGGCCCTACGAGCAGTACTTC. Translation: CASSQVLSGPYEQYF. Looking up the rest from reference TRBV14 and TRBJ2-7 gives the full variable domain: EAGVTQFPSHSVIEKGQTVTLRCDPISGHDNLYWYRRVMGKEIKFLLHFVKESKQDESGMPNNRFLAERTGGTYSTLKVQPAELEDSGVYFCASSQVLSGPYEQYFGPGTRLTVT.

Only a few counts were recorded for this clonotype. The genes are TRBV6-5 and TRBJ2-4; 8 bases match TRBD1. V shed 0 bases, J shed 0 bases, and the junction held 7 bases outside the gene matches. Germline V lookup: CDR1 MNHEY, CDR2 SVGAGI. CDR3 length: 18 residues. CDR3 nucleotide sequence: TGTGCCAGCAGTTACTCGCTCAGGGGGCCCCTAGCCAAAAACATTCAGTACTTC. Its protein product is CASSYSLRGPLAKNIQYF.

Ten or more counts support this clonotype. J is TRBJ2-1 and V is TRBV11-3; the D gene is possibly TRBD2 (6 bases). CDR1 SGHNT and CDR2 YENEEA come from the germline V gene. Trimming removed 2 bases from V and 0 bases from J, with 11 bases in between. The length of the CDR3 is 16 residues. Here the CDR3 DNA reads TGTGCCAGCAGCTTACGGGGGACCGACTCCTACAATGAGCAGTTCTTC. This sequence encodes CASSLRGTDSYNEQFF.

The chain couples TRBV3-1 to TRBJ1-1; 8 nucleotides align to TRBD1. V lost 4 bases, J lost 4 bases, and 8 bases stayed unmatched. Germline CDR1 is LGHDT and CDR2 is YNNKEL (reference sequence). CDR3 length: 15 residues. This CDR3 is CASSPVRGRGTEAFF. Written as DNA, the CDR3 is TGTGCCAGCAGCCCCGTCAGGGGGCGCGGCACTGAAGCTTTCTTT.

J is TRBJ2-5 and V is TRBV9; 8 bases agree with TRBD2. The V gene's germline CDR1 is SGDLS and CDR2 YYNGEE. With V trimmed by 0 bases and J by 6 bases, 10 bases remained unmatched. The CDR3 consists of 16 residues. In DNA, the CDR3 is TGTGCCAGCAGCGTAGATCTAGTTAGCGGGGTCCAGACCCAGTACTTC. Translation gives CASSVDLVSGVQTQYF.

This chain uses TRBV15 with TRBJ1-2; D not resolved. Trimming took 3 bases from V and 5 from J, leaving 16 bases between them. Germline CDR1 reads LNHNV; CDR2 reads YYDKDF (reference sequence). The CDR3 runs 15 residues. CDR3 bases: TGTGCCACCAGCAGGTTGGTGGGAGGAGGGTATGGCTACACCTTC. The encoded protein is CATSRLVGGGYGYTF.

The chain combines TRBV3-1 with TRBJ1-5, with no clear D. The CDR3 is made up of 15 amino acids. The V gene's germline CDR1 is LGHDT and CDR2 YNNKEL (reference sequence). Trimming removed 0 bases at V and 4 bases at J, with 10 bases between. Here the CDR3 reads CASSQDLMGNQPQHF. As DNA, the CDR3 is TGTGCCAGCAGCCAAGATCTGATGGGGAATCAGCCCCAGCATTTT.

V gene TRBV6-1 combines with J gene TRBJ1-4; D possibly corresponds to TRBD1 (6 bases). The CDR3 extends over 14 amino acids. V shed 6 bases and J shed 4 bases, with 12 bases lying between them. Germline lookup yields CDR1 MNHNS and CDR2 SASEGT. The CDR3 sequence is CASSEQGYNEKLFF. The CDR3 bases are TGTGCCAGCAGCGAACAGGGCTATAATGAAAAACTGTTTTTT.

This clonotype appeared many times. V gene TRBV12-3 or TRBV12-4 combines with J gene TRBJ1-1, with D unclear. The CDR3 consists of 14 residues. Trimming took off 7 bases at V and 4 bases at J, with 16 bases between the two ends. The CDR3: CASTSGGFGTEAFF. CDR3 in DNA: TGTGCCAGCACGTCAGGAGGGTTTGGCACTGAAGCTTTCTTT.

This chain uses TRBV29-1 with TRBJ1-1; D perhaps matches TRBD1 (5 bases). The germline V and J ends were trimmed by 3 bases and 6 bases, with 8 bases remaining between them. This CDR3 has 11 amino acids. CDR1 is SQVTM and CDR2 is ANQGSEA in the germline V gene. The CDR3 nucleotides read TGCAGCGTTGACAGGGTGTCTGAAGCTTTCTTT. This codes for CSVDRVSEAFF.